This paragraph reports one T cell receptor beta chain. The entry originates in a study of blood T cell repertoires in COVID-19. Study-wide background: Samples came from the United States, Italy and Spain, spanning acute and convalescent COVID-19.

Methods used by the authors: Estimates of nucleated cell counts were drawn from the amplification of reference gene primers. Sequencing was performed with immunoSEQ multiplex PCR; in TCRdb, only in-frame clones are kept and a portion is missing. V and J calls and clone size are as listed in that table; D and trimming were resolved from the DNA. The data show 110,000 or so clones, around nine tenths seen once. Germline V CDR1 and CDR2: LGHDT, YNNKEL (reference sequence). The CDR3 spans 14 residues. Losses at the gene ends were 8 bases for V and 6 bases for J; bases not matched to a gene: 12. This receptor was obtained from a woman between 70 and 85 years old who had recovered from COVID-19. Source material: peripheral blood. This chain joins TRBV3-1 (or the pseudogene TRBV3-2) and TRBJ2-7; 8 nucleotides match TRBD1. DNA of the CDR3: TGTGCCAGCGGCCGGCAGGGGGCTCTGGGCGAGCAGTACTTC. It translates to CASGRQGALGEQYF.